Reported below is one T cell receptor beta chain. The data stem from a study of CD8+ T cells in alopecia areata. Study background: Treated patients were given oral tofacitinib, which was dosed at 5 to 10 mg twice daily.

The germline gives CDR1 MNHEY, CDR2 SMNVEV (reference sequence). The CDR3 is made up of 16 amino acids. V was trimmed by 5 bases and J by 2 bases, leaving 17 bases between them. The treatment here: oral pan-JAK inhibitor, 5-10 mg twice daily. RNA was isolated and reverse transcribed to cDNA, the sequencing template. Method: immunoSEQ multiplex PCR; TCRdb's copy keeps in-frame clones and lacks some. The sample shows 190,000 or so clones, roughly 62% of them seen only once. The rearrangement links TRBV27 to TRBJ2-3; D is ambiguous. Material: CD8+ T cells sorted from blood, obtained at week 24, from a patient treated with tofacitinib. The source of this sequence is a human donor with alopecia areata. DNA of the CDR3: TGTGCCAGCAGTCCCCCAGACAAGTTCCCCACAGATACGCAGTATTTT. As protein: CASSPPDKFPTDTQYF.